This T cell receptor (beta chain) was captured by sequencing in a study of cytomegalovirus exposure and HLA in healthy donors (dated by TCRdb to about 2017). Regarding the complete study: According to an earlier analysis of several hundred of the donors, roughly 180 million T cells yielded over 90 million unique TCR beta sequences and approximately 300 Gb of sequence data. An early release that covered about 600 HLA-typed donors contained approximately 300 gigabases of sequencing data and around 80 million unique TCR sequences. The genetic ancestry cluster associated with self-reported Caucasian donors included approximately 85% of the 398 genotyped donors. The aim of the study was to test whether cataloging public T cell receptors could identify signatures of past pathogen exposure. The T cell repertoires of 666 subjects were profiled by immunosequencing and related to cytomegalovirus serostatus. Besides the first cohort of around 700 subjects, a separate validation cohort made up of 120 different subjects was used. High-throughput TCR immunosequencing, statistical association of individual TCRs with disease status, and machine learning were combined to predict cytomegalovirus infection status. To study patterns of TCR occurrence, a later analysis re-analyzed previously published TCR beta repertoires from just over 650 donors and added high-resolution HLA genotyping. The later analysis used no new phenotypic data to find candidate immune exposures, relying instead on TCR beta sequences and their occurrence across donors. In an earlier analysis of 500 to 650 of the donors, high-throughput TCR beta sequencing was used to judge whether each TCR beta V gene segment behaved as functional or pseudogenic. Alongside the repertoire data, information on donor age, sex, ethnicity and CMV serostatus was compiled. A later genetic analysis took genome-wide SNP genotypes for about three fifths of the 666 donors and used that subset as a discovery cohort. Every discovery cohort repertoire had been produced on one sequencing platform. HLA typing covered class I and class II loci at four-digit resolution. The number of donors typed differed by locus, with roughly 620-630 for A, B, C, DRB1 and DQB1, around 520 for DQA1, under 610 for DPA1, and 400 to 490 for DPB1. Four to six DR-DQ haplotypes were handled as single units for association and clustering, since linkage in the cohort was strong. Among roughly 400 genotyped donors of the cohort, an average of approximately 240,000 unique TCR beta nucleotide sequences were sequenced per donor, roughly a sixth of them non-productive.

A word on this clone: Its antigen is still unknown. Base qualities were left out, and no much larger clone turns up one base away.

Library method: the immunoSEQ multiplex PCR assay. For the multiplex PCR, a mixture combining 60 forward primers for TCR Vbeta segments and 13 reverse primers for TCR Jbeta segments was used. The CDR3 region of rearranged TCR beta genes was amplified from genomic DNA by a multiplex PCR assay. Amplified TCR beta libraries were sequenced as 87-base-pair reads on the Illumina HiSeq System. In the source study's methods: Across the 500 to 850 repertoires, a later analysis counted tens of millions of unique TCR beta chains, approximately 12 million of which were shared by at least two donors. Raw reads were error-corrected and collapsed into unique sequences with a nearest-neighbor algorithm that merged closely related sequences to remove PCR and sequencing errors. V, D and J gene segments were assigned by aligning CDR3 sequences to IMGT reference sequences. For a sequence to be retained, a match of at least six nucleotides was required to both a V gene segment and a J gene segment. A rearrangement was called productive if the CDR3 had no stop codons and remained in frame with V and J, and every other rearrangement was called non-productive. Following IMGT convention, CDR3 was defined as the stretch from the second conserved V-encoded cysteine up to the conserved J-encoded phenylalanine. In an earlier analysis of some 550 of the donors, sequences lacking an unambiguous match to a single V gene segment were excluded. An earlier analysis of just under 600 of the donors called V segments functional above 56.7% productive rearrangements and segregating when the between-donor standard deviation exceeded 5%. A statistical classification framework was built for diagnosing cytomegalovirus status from the catalog of TCR beta chain sequences. In a later analysis, V and J genes were assigned by comparing TCR nucleotide sequences against IMGT/GENE-DB human TR gene sequences. In a later analysis, CDR3 sequences and most-parsimonious VDJ recombination scenarios were assigned using the TCRdist pipeline. In a later analysis, each TCR beta chain was defined by its CDR3 amino acid sequence together with its V-gene family, and reads lacking a unique V-gene family were excluded. To address suspected cross-contamination and a sequencing artifact, a later analysis removed around 590 highly shared, low-generation-probability nucleotide sequences. A later analysis calculated a clonal expansion index for each public chain from normalized within-repertoire ranks of inferred template counts. In a later analysis, generation probabilities were computed with a VDJ recombination model fitted to out-of-frame rearrangements, and the resulting probabilities were checked against IGoR. Hypergeometric tests were used in a later analysis to score TCR-TCR, TCR-HLA and TCR-CMV co-occurrence, with a repertoire-size bias correction applied to the TCR pairs. To estimate false discovery rates, a later analysis permuted the HLA or CMV assignments 20 times. A later analysis grouped co-occurring TCRs with DBSCAN, adding TCRdist sequence similarity when clustering within HLA-allele-positive subsets. Co-occurrence clustering excluded repertoires with fewer than 30,000 or more than 120,000 public chains, plus five with anomalous nucleotide sharing. TCRdb carries this immuneACCESS record with in-frame sequences only. Its versions omit some clonotypes, under half of them owing to an unresolved V gene in the studies checked, with the rest unexplained. D and trimming were read from the DNA, whereas the V and J calls and clone size are those reported in that table. The sample records 95,000 to 120,000 clones, roughly four fifths of which are singletons. Around 2.6% of the sample goes to the ten largest clones.

Study-level results and caveats: In a later genetic analysis, a missense DCLRE1C variant was associated with V-gene and J-gene trimming of TCR beta chains, and the association was replicated in an independent cohort. The classifier was reported to diagnose cytomegalovirus status with high specificity and sensitivity in both the original cohort and the validation cohort. Most CMV-associated TCR beta chains appeared to be HLA-restricted in a later analysis, and the HLA associations seemed to be driven largely by CMV exposure. Because some donors lacked HLA typing at each locus, the association tests relied only on the typed subset. Roughly uniform sequencing depth across donors was assumed in presence/absence analyses, although this assumption may not hold. The only immune exposure information available for the cohort was CMV serostatus. A few of the identified cytomegalovirus-associated TCR beta chains were confirmed in vitro to be specific for cytomegalovirus antigens. A cluster of highly shared sequence variants was judged likely to represent a technical artifact of the sequencing pipeline. A further reported finding was that TCR beta sequences accurately predicted the HLA-A and HLA-B alleles for most subjects in the first cohort. The 87-base-pair reads could not distinguish some IMGT-functional V segments, including TRBV6-2 and TRBV6-3, so those segments were excluded. In a later analysis, HLA-associated TCR beta chains were found to be more clonally expanded and to have lower generation probabilities than equally common non-associated chains. This cohort had only TCR beta chains sequenced, and the lack of alpha or paired-chain data limited which features could be detected. Because counts were too low, roughly 18 rarely observed V segments, including chromosome 9 orphons, were left out of the earlier analysis of some 600 of the donors. It was suggested by the authors that the approach could potentially be generalized to other disease states and immunological phenotypes. In a later analysis, the rate of TCR association differed among HLA loci, with DRB1 alleles having the most associated TCRs and HLA-C alleles having the fewest. Several of the top co-occurrence clusters appeared to be linked to parvovirus B19, influenza, CMV and Epstein-Barr virus, according to a later analysis. A total of some 180 TCR beta chains were listed by the study as associated with cytomegalovirus. Most TCR sequences were seen in very few donors, while some public TCRs were found in many individuals. Strong co-occurrence of HLA alleles, especially DR and DQ, made assigning TCR associations to individual alleles difficult. Linkage disequilibrium might explain the correlated functional status among segregating V segments, but an unknown experimental factor could not be ruled out. An earlier analysis of around 540 of the donors showed that most TCR beta V segments appeared in productive rearrangements either about 87% or about 30% of the time, which broadly matched IMGT annotations. According to a later genetic analysis, donors in an Asian-associated ancestry cluster had fewer N-insertions in productive TCRs than the approximately 690-donor mean. In a later analysis, over 15,000 TCR beta sequences were associated with specific HLA alleles at a false discovery rate of 0.05.

The cohort was made up of approximately 700 healthy bone marrow donors. At the time of sampling, every cohort member was nominally healthy, though immune exposures that went unrecorded were likely present. The donor tested CMV seronegative, placing the donor among the 350 to 400 seronegative members of the cohort. Every donor gave a peripheral blood sample, and the peripheral blood mononuclear cells from that sample were used for TCR beta sequencing. Genomic DNA extraction from the blood cell samples was performed with the Qiagen DNeasy Blood Extraction Kit. The germline V gene sets CDR1 to SQVTM and CDR2 to ANQGSEA. The CDR3 runs 15 amino acids, cysteine and phenylalanine included. Just CDR3 DNA is preserved here, 45 bases in frame from base 1. V is trimmed back by 6 bases and J by 2 bases, and the junction contains 5 bases that no gene match accounts for.

The sequenced sample was PBMCs. The sequence was collected from a young woman in good health and CMV-seronegative. The sequence is built from TRBV29-1 and TRBJ2-3, and TRBD2 matches 13 of the central bases. The nucleotide sequence reads TGCAGCGTCGTGGGACTAGCGGGACCCACAGATACGCAGTATTTT. Translated, it reads CSVVGLAGPTDTQYF.